This T cell receptor (beta chain) was identified in a study of T-cell reconstitution after alpha-beta-depleted transplantation in children. This sample's TCRbeta library carried unique molecular identifier barcodes. TCRdb reprocessed the PCR reads via MiXCR and lists one record per CDR3 protein. The sample lists just under 350,000 distinct CDR3 sequences, about 17% occurring once. Details on this clonotype: Its antigen remains unknown.

This CDR3 region has 12 residues. Germline-derived CDR1 and CDR2 are SEHNR and FQNEAQ (reference sequence). Whole-study results and caveats: Surviving recipient T cells and thymic progenitors accounted for the high day-60 TCRbeta diversity observed in some patients. By one year post-transplant, T-cell counts and diversity largely arose from T cells that were newly produced. Several hundred graft clones that had expanded were reportedly the source of alpha-beta T cells about two months after transplant.

The source was PBMCs, mostly from graft donor cells, collected 360 days after TCRalphabeta/CD19-depleted stem cell transplant. The receptor was derived from a male patient under 10 years old who had a stem cell transplant for acute lymphoblastic leukemia, so the T cells may come from the graft donor. V usage is TRBV7-9 and J usage is TRBJ2-7, with unresolved D. The CDR3 bases are TGTGCTGTTGGAAGGGAATTCTACGAGCAGTACTTC. This gives the protein CAVGREFYEQYF. Combining the CDR3 with reference TRBV7-9 and TRBJ2-7 gives the whole variable domain DTGVSQNPRHKITKRGQNVTFRCDPISEHNRLYWYRQTLGQGPEFLTYFQNEAQLEKSRLLSDRFSAERPKGSFSTLEIQRTEQGDSAMYLCAVGREFYEQYFGPGTRLTVT.